A selection of T cell receptor beta chains follows, all from one sample in a study of T-cell memory formation after mild COVID-19. MiXCR was run by TCRdb on the 5' RACE reads, yielding one entry per CDR3 protein. The data show more than 70,000 distinct CDR3 sequences, around 14% seen once. Sequencing input: PBMCs or a T cell subset sorted from them (not recorded which). Receptors originate from an adult woman who had mild COVID-19 (a few samples of this study predate the infection). Cell type and time point are not known. The CDR3 runs from the conserved cysteine through the conserved F or W. D genes are given only for firm matches. Clone size is stated in some rows and not others, as once, few, many or a class when expanded.

.,TRBJ2-5,TRBV7-6,many,CASSFQETQYF,TGTGCCAGCAGCTTCCAAGAGACCCAGTACTTC
.,TRBJ2-2,TRBV6-2/TRBV6-3,.,CASGSSPGTGELFF,TGTGCCAGCGGGTCTTCTCCGGGGACCGGGGAGCTGTTTTTT
TRBD2,TRBJ2-7,TRBV9,once,CASSAAGLAGSYEQYF,TGTGCCAGCAGCGCCGCCGGGCTAGCGGGCTCCTACGAGCAGTACTTC
TRBD1,TRBJ2-3,TRBV29-1,.,CSDSGGGTDTQYF,TGCAGCGACTCAGGGGGCGGCACAGATACGCAGTATTTT
.,TRBJ2-5,TRBV30,few,CAWSQGFGQETQYF,TGTGCCTGGAGTCAGGGTTTTGGGCAAGAGACCCAGTACTTC
.,TRBJ2-3,TRBV7-8,many,CASSTQSATDTQYF,TGTGCCAGCAGCACTCAGTCAGCCACAGATACGCAGTATTTT
.,TRBJ2-1,TRBV2,.,CASTSEQFF,TGTGCCAGCACGTCTGAGCAGTTCTTC
.,TRBJ2-1,TRBV7-9,.,CASSLPEHYGEQFF,TGTGCCAGCAGCTTACCGGAGCACTACGGCGAGCAGTTCTTC
TRBD1,TRBJ2-5,TRBV6-2/TRBV6-3,few,CASKTGGYQETQYF,TGTGCCAGCAAAACAGGGGGGTACCAAGAGACCCAGTACTTC
.,TRBJ2-6,TRBV5-1,.,CASSLGDSGANVLTF,TGCGCCAGCAGCTTGGGGGATTCTGGGGCCAACGTCCTGACTTTC
TRBD2,TRBJ2-5,TRBV7-2,few,CASSLHPSGKETQYF,TGTGCCAGCAGCTTACACCCTAGCGGTAAAGAGACCCAGTACTTC
.,TRBJ2-2,TRBV20-1,few,CSARRADTNTGELFF,TGCAGTGCTAGGCGAGCTGATACGAACACCGGGGAGCTGTTTTTT
TRBD1,TRBJ2-1,TRBV5-1,few,CASSLGQGQDQQFF,TGCGCCAGCAGCTTAGGACAGGGTCAAGATCAGCAGTTCTTC
.,TRBJ2-7,TRBV9,few,CASSVGVGDEQYF,TGTGCCAGCAGCGTCGGGGTGGGGGACGAGCAGTACTTC
TRBD2,TRBJ2-5,TRBV20-1,few,CSARIAGGRETQYF,TGCAGTGCTAGAATAGCGGGGGGAAGGGAGACCCAGTACTTC
.,TRBJ2-1,TRBV9,.,CASSVEVGVTGNEQFF,TGTGCCAGCAGCGTAGAGGTGGGGGTGACGGGCAATGAGCAGTTCTTC
.,TRBJ2-5,TRBV24-1,few,CATSDRETQYF,TGTGCCACCAGTGATCGAGAGACCCAGTACTTC